This is a list of T cell receptor beta chains from one sample in a study of neoadjuvant nivolumab and ipilimumab in lung cancer. Some clones are missing from TCRdb's copy, which holds only in-frame ones; the method was immunoSEQ multiplex PCR. This table holds approximately 2,500 clones, 75% to 90% found once. The sample in question was tumor tissue, obtained before neoadjuvant nivolumab, alone or with ipilimumab. These receptors all stem from an adult with non-small cell lung cancer. The CDR3 runs from the conserved cysteine through the conserved F or W. A D gene is named only where the DNA matches it firmly. Not every row has a clone size; where given, it reads once, few, many or a size class.

J gene | V gene | D gene | clone size | CDR3 protein | CDR3 DNA
TRBJ1-1 | TRBV6-1 | . | . | CASSEAVRTFLLDTEAFF | TGTGCCAGCAGTGAAGCGGTGAGAACATTTCTCCTGGACACTGAAGCTTTCTTT
TRBJ2-7 | TRBV6-5 | TRBD2 | . | CASSRTSVSYEQYF | TGTGCCAGCAGTCGGACTAGCGTCTCCTACGAGCAGTACTTC
TRBJ1-1 | TRBV10-3 | . | . | CAISPLGDTEAFF | TGTGCCATCAGTCCATTGGGGGACACTGAAGCTTTCTTT
TRBJ2-7 | TRBV2 | TRBD2 | once | CASSLSGRINEQYF | TGTGCCAGCTCGTTGAGCGGGAGAATCAACGAGCAGTACTTC
TRBJ2-7 | TRBV10-3 | TRBD2 | . | CAISPAGGSGEQYF | TGTGCCATCAGTCCAGCGGGAGGTTCGGGCGAGCAGTACTTC
TRBJ2-1 | TRBV15 | . | once | CATSRDLDLWGNEQFF | TGTGCCACCAGCAGAGATCTTGACTTGTGGGGGAATGAGCAGTTCTTC
TRBJ2-7 | TRBV5-4 | . | . | CASSSTGRYSIEQYF | TGTGCCAGCAGCTCAACTGGGCGGTATAGTATCGAGCAGTACTTC
TRBJ2-1 | TRBV19 | . | . | CASSISGYSSYNEQFF | TGTGCCAGTAGTATAAGCGGGTACAGCTCCTACAATGAGCAGTTCTTC
TRBJ1-2 | TRBV10-2 | TRBD1 | . | CATSQGGDVGYTF | TGCGCCACCTCTCAGGGGGGTGACGTTGGCTACACCTTC
TRBJ2-2 | TRBV18 | . | . | CASSPSRGSGKDTGELFF | TGTGCCAGCTCACCCTCGAGGGGGAGCGGGAAAGACACCGGGGAGCTGTTTTTT
TRBJ2-1 | TRBV13 | TRBD2 | . | CASSLAAGVTNEQFF | TGTGCCAGCAGCTTAGCAGCGGGAGTAACGAATGAGCAGTTCTTC
TRBJ2-2 | TRBV18 | . | . | CASSPSRQGNTGELFF | TGTGCCAGCTCACCCAGCCGGCAGGGGAACACCGGGGAGCTGTTTTTT
TRBJ1-5 | TRBV10-1 | . | . | CASSEGDQPQHF | TGCGCCAGCAGTGAGGGGGATCAGCCCCAGCATTTT
TRBJ2-1 | TRBV6-1 | . | . | CAISEREGLSSYNEQFF | TGTGCCATCAGTGAGAGAGAGGGCCTTAGCTCCTACAATGAGCAGTTCTTC
TRBJ1-2 | TRBV19 | TRBD1 | . | CASSRQGDKNYGYTF | TGTGCCAGTAGCCGACAGGGAGATAAGAACTATGGCTACACCTTC
TRBJ2-2 | TRBV5-4 | . | . | CASSLTRGQTTNTGELFF | TGTGCCAGCAGCTTAACGCGCGGGCAGACGACGAACACCGGGGAGCTGTTTTTT
TRBJ2-5 | TRBV5-1 | . | . | CASSSGTPSVKTQYF | TGCGCCAGCAGCTCCGGGACCCCGTCGGTCAAGACCCAGTACTTC
TRBJ2-3 | TRBV10-1 | TRBD2 | . | CASSPSGTTTDTQYF | TGCGCCAGCAGTCCCTCCGGGACTACCACAGATACGCAGTATTTT
TRBJ1-6 | TRBV29-1 | TRBD1 | . | CSFTPRTGYSPLHF | TGCAGCTTCACCCCTCGGACAGGTTATTCACCCCTCCACTTT
TRBJ2-7 | TRBV4-1 | TRBD2 | . | CASSQSIAGGPYEQYF | TGCGCCAGCAGCCAATCCATAGCGGGAGGGCCCTACGAGCAGTACTTC
TRBJ2-7 | TRBV6-6 | . | . | CASSYSTVGSEQYF | TGTGCCAGCAGTTACTCGACCGTGGGTTCCGAGCAGTACTTC
TRBJ2-7 | TRBV7-8 | TRBD2 | . | CASSPGVAGGPQYF | TGTGCCAGCAGCCCAGGTGTAGCGGGAGGGCCGCAGTACTTC
TRBJ1-5 | TRBV5-8 | . | . | CASTMGGWGRGVGQPQHF | TGTGCCAGCACCATGGGAGGATGGGGTCGGGGGGTAGGTCAGCCCCAGCATTTT
TRBJ2-6 | TRBV9 | TRBD1 | . | CASSPSSRGGFGANVLTF | TGTGCCAGCAGCCCTTCAAGTAGAGGGGGCTTTGGGGCCAACGTCCTGACTTTC
TRBJ2-7 | TRBV6-5 | . | . | CASSEDKFPYEQYF | TGTGCCAGCAGTGAAGACAAGTTTCCCTACGAGCAGTACTTC
TRBJ2-5 | TRBV5-1 | . | once | CASSLAGSTGAQETQYF | TGCGCCAGCAGCTTGGCCGGTAGCACGGGGGCCCAAGAGACCCAGTACTTC
TRBJ1-5 | TRBV6-1 | . | . | CASSEGRNVYSNQPQHF | TGTGCCAGCAGTGAAGGCAGGAACGTATATAGCAATCAGCCCCAGCATTTT
TRBJ2-1 | TRBV5-1 | TRBD2 | . | CASSRLGLAGGPGRHNEQFF | TGCGCCAGCAGCCGACTCGGACTAGCGGGAGGACCGGGTCGTCACAATGAGCAGTTCTTC
TRBJ2-1 | TRBV5-8 | . | . | CASSLTGWDNEQFF | TGTGCCAGCAGCTTGACAGGGTGGGACAATGAGCAGTTCTTC
TRBJ1-1 | TRBV6-1 | . | . | CASRPGGRTEAFF | TGTGCCAGCAGACCGGGCGGACGGACTGAAGCTTTCTTT
TRBJ2-2 | TRBV9 | . | . | CASSVGGGAGELFF | TGTGCCAGCAGCGTAGGAGGGGGGGCCGGGGAGCTGTTTTTT
TRBJ1-2 | TRBV11-2 | . | . | CASSLGPGPRLGYTF | TGTGCCAGCAGCTTAGGGCCGGGACCGAGATTAGGCTACACCTTC
TRBJ1-5 | TRBV20-1 | . | . | CSAVQNQPQHF | TGCAGTGCCGTCCAGAATCAGCCCCAGCATTTT
TRBJ2-5 | TRBV7-8 | . | . | CASSLNPTSRTQYF | TGTGCCAGCAGCCTAAACCCCACGAGTCGGACCCAGTACTTC
TRBJ2-7 | TRBV2 | TRBD2 | . | CASSEGRAGDSYEQYF | TGTGCCAGCAGTGAAGGGAGAGCGGGAGATAGCTACGAGCAGTACTTC
TRBJ2-1 | TRBV6-5 | . | . | CASSYRQGRYYNEQFF | TGTGCCAGCAGTTACAGGCAGGGGAGGTACTACAATGAGCAGTTCTTC
TRBJ2-3 | TRBV18 | . | . | CASSPGAGDTQYF | TGTGCCAGCTCACCAGGGGCCGGGGATACGCAGTATTTT
TRBJ1-4 | TRBV5-4 | . | . | CASSVVGASEKLFF | TGTGCCAGCAGCGTCGTGGGGGCTAGTGAAAAACTGTTTTTT
TRBJ1-4 | TRBV5-1 | . | . | CASSLGTGGNEKLFF | TGCGCCAGCAGCTTGGGCACAGGAGGAAATGAAAAACTGTTTTTT
TRBJ2-7 | TRBV4-2 | TRBD1 | . | CASSLAPGQGNEQYF | TGTGCCAGCAGCTTGGCCCCGGGACAGGGCAACGAGCAGTACTTC
TRBJ2-2 | TRBV5-4 | . | . | CASSLGDTGELFF | TGTGCCAGCAGCTTAGGGGACACCGGGGAGCTGTTTTTT
TRBJ1-1 | TRBV28 | . | . | CASSLPANTEAFF | TGTGCCAGCAGTTTGCCCGCGAACACTGAAGCTTTCTTT
TRBJ2-7 | TRBV2 | . | . | CASSETASSGEQYF | TGTGCCAGCAGTGAAACAGCATCGTCGGGCGAGCAGTACTTC
TRBJ2-7 | TRBV5-5 | TRBD2 | few | CASTIGTSGTYEQYF | TGTGCCAGCACCATCGGAACTAGCGGGACCTACGAGCAGTACTTC
TRBJ2-3 | TRBV11-2 | . | . | CASSSHGAASTDTQYF | TGTGCCAGCAGCTCCCACGGAGCGGCCAGCACAGATACGCAGTATTTT
TRBJ2-2 | TRBV28 | . | . | CASSRDLPTGELFF | TGTGCCAGCAGTAGGGACCTCCCGACCGGGGAGCTGTTTTTT
TRBJ2-7 | TRBV29-1 | . | . | CSVVEDRLVGSSHRRSYEQYF | TGCAGCGTTGTTGAAGATCGTCTAGTCGGGAGTAGTCACAGGAGATCCTACGAGCAGTACTTC
TRBJ1-1 | TRBV6-6 | . | . | CASSRQLNTEAFF | TGTGCCAGCAGCCGACAGCTGAACACTGAAGCTTTCTTT
TRBJ2-1 | TRBV10-1 | TRBD2 | . | CASSVLPGGEQFF | TGCGCCAGCAGTGTCCTACCGGGAGGGGAGCAGTTCTTC
TRBJ1-1 | TRBV5-6 | . | . | CASSGKAGGRAYEAFF | TGTGCCAGCAGCGGGAAGGCGGGGGGCAGAGCTTATGAAGCTTTCTTT
TRBJ2-1 | TRBV7-3 | TRBD2 | . | CASSFIAGGGLADNEQFF | TGTGCCAGCAGCTTTATCGCGGGAGGTGGACTCGCTGATAATGAGCAGTTCTTC
TRBJ2-4 | TRBV10-2 | . | few | CASKGGNIQYF | TGCGCCAGCAAGGGAGGTAACATTCAGTACTTC
TRBJ2-7 | TRBV11-1 | . | . | CASSLESHGPYEQYF | TGTGCCAGTAGCTTAGAGTCCCACGGCCCCTACGAGCAGTACTTC
TRBJ1-2 | TRBV4-1 | . | . | CASSQELGSQNYGYTF | TGCGCCAGCAGCCAAGAACTTGGGAGCCAGAACTATGGCTACACCTTC
TRBJ2-7 | TRBV9 | . | . | CASSVAPDPSTYEQYF | TGTGCCAGCAGCGTAGCTCCTGACCCAAGCACCTACGAGCAGTACTTC
TRBJ1-2 | TRBV2 | . | . | CASSEAQGGGYIF | TGTGCCAGCAGTGAAGCCCAGGGAGGTGGCTACATCTTC
TRBJ2-2 | TRBV27 | TRBD1 | once | CASSSIRQGGGSDTGELFF | TGTGCCAGCAGTTCTATTCGACAGGGGGGAGGTAGTGACACCGGGGAGCTGTTTTTT
TRBJ1-2 | TRBV6-5 | TRBD1 | . | CASSYLGQTNYGYTF | TGTGCCAGCAGTTACTTGGGACAGACTAACTATGGCTACACCTTC
TRBJ2-7 | TRBV11-2 | . | . | CASSSTQGGWVEQYF | TGTGCCAGCAGCTCAACACAGGGTGGATGGGTCGAGCAGTACTTC